This TCR beta chain was found in a study of control samples from healthy donors and cancer patients. Clones were sequenced by immunoSEQ multiplex PCR, and TCRdb holds only the in-frame ones, with some missing. The repertoire has approximately 100,000 clones, around 88% of them found once; the top ten carry around an eighth. V shed 6 bases and J shed 4 bases, with 16 bases lying between them. Germline values: CDR1 MNHEY, CDR2 SMNVEV (reference sequence). This CDR3 is built from 15 residues. Sequenced: blood. J is TRBJ1-5 and V is TRBV27, with D tentatively TRBD1 (6 bases). This clonotype was obtained from a man aged 25-45 years in good health. CDR3 nucleotides: TGTGCCAGCAGACCATGGGGGGCGGGAAATCAGCCCCAGCATTTT. Translated: CASRPWGAGNQPQHF.